The 23 T cell receptor beta chains reported below all come from one sample, sequenced in a study of blood T cell repertoires in COVID-19 (dated by TCRdb to the early 2020s). Library creation used the immunoSEQ multiplex PCR assay. TCRdb limited this immuneACCESS table to in-frame rearrangements with V and J called. A share of clones is missing; checked studies link under half to unresolved V genes, and the rest is unexplained. Across this sample there are over 150,000 clones, with approximately 86% seen only once. The top ten clonotypes cover less than 0.7% of the sample. The sequencing input was peripheral blood. The receptors originated from a man aged 60 to 75 with COVID-19, enrolled during active disease.

V usage is TRBV13 and J usage is TRBJ2-7; 9 bases agree with TRBD2. The V and J ends lost 5 bases and 2 bases, in that order; junction bases with no gene match: 10. Germline CDR1 is PRHDT and CDR2 is FYEKMQ (reference sequence). The CDR3 is 16 amino acids. Here the CDR3 DNA reads TGTGCCAGCAGCCCCCCCCGGACTAGCGCGACCTACGAGCAGTACTTC. This encodes CASSPPRTSATYEQYF.

In its sample, this clone was seen once. The same CDR3 also results from other DNA sequences found in this sample. The chain employs TRBV7-2 and TRBJ2-2, with 8 bases that match TRBD2. Germline V gives CDR1 SGHTA, CDR2 FQGNSA. This CDR3 contains 16 residues. V was pared by 3 bases and J by 6 bases, with 9 bases of the junction left unmatched. The CDR3 protein is CASSLSPLAGAGELFF. CDR3 in DNA: TGTGCCAGCAGCTTGAGCCCGCTAGCGGGTGCCGGGGAGCTGTTTTTT.

In this sample, this clone turned up a few times. The rearrangement uses TRBV5-1 and TRBJ1-4, with TRBD1 matching over 8 bases. The CDR3 loop spans 17 amino acids. The germline CDR1 and CDR2 sequences are SGHRS and YFSETQ. After removal of 4 bases from V and 2 bases from J, the junction contained 10 bases not matched to a gene. CDR3 loop: CASSPWTGKTTNEKLFF. CDR3 sequence (DNA): TGCGCCAGCAGCCCATGGACAGGGAAGACTACTAATGAAAAACTGTTTTTT.

The V call is TRBV18, the J call TRBJ2-3; the D gene is possibly TRBD2 (5 bases). The germline gives CDR1 KGHSH, CDR2 LQKENI. CDR3 size: 19 residues. V shed 0 bases and J shed 0 bases, with 19 bases lying between them. CDR3 nucleotide sequence: TGTGCCAGCTCACCACCCGAAAATTGGAAGCGGATGAGCACAGATACGCAGTATTTT. It yields the protein CASSPPENWKRMSTDTQYF.

The genes are TRBV9 and TRBJ1-6; D possibly corresponds to TRBD1 (5 bases). Trimming took 2 bases from V and 7 from J, leaving 22 bases between them. This CDR3 has 18 amino acids. Germline loops: CDR1 SGDLS, CDR2 YYNGEE. The CDR3 loop reads CASSVGGRDGFSNSPLHF. The CDR3 DNA sequence: TGTGCCAGCAGCGTCGGCGGGAGGGACGGGTTCTCAAATTCACCCCTCCACTTT. Looking up the rest from reference TRBV9 and TRBJ1-6 gives the full variable domain: DSGVTQTPKHLITATGQRVTLRCSPRSGDLSVYWYQQSLDQGLQFLIQYYNGEERAKGNILERFSAQQFPDLHSELNLSSLELGDSALYFCASSVGGRDGFSNSPLHFGNGTRLTVT.

V and J are TRBV28 and TRBJ1-2; D remains ambiguous. The CDR3 contains 13 residues. Trimming took 6 bases from V and 5 from J, leaving 13 bases between them. Germline V CDR1 and CDR2: MDHEN, SYDVKM. CDR3 DNA: TGTGCCAGCAGCCAAGACATGCTATATGGCTACACCTTC. This translates into CASSQDMLYGYTF.

As for this clone: The sample contains more than one DNA sequence encoding this CDR3. In nucleotides, the CDR3 is TGTGCCAGCTCTCTACAGGATAGCAATCAGCCCCAGCATTTT. Protein sequence: CASSLQDSNQPQHF. The V and J genes are TRBV18 and TRBJ1-5; perhaps TRBD1 as D (5 bases). CDR3 length: 14 residues. Germline V gives CDR1 KGHSH, CDR2 LQKENI. Trimming took off 6 bases at V and 0 bases at J, with 9 bases between the two ends.

In this sample, this clone turned up a few times. The gene calls are TRBV5-1 and TRBJ2-3; 8 bases agree with TRBD2. Germline CDR1 and CDR2: SGHRS and YFSETQ. With 2 bases clipped from V and 5 bases from J, the junction kept 7 bases outside the gene matches. The CDR3 loop spans 15 amino acids. The chain's CDR3 is CASSLSAGGIDTQYF. Written as DNA, the CDR3 is TGCGCCAGCAGCTTAAGCGCGGGAGGTATAGATACGCAGTATTTT.

The chain combines TRBV5-1 with TRBJ2-1; TRBD1 aligns across 7 bases. Unmatched junction bases numbered 3, after V lost 0 bases and J lost 3 bases. CDR1 SGHRS and CDR2 YFSETQ come from the germline V gene. This CDR3 region has 15 residues. Here the CDR3 reads CASSLGGGHYNEQFF. The DNA of the CDR3 is TGCGCCAGCAGCTTGGGAGGGGGCCACTACAATGAGCAGTTCTTC.

V usage is TRBV7-2 and J usage is TRBJ2-2; tentative D call: TRBD2 (6 bases). V was trimmed by 4 bases and J by 2 bases, leaving 14 bases between them. The germline CDR1 and CDR2 sequences are SGHTA and FQGNSA. The CDR3 loop spans 16 amino acids. The CDR3 DNA reads as TGTGCCAGCAGCTACCGGAGGGGCCTTAACACCGGGGAGCTGTTTTTT. Its protein is CASSYRRGLNTGELFF.

The chain is built from TRBV6-1 and TRBJ2-2; D might be TRBD2 (6 bases). Germline CDR1 MNHNS, CDR2 SASEGT. The CDR3 loop spans 14 amino acids. V was cut by 2 bases and J by 4 bases, with 8 bases left in between. CDR3: CASSELGGTGELFF. DNA for the CDR3: TGTGCCAGCAGTGAACTCGGGGGCACCGGGGAGCTGTTTTTT.

About this clone itself: Other DNA variants within this sample encode the same CDR3. The chain links TRBV7-2 to TRBJ1-5, with a possible D match to TRBD1 (5 bases). This CDR3 region has 15 residues. The germline V and J ends were trimmed by 3 bases and 1 base, with 10 bases remaining between them. Germline V gene lookup returns CDR1 SGHTA and CDR2 FQGNSA. The CDR3 DNA reads as TGTGCCAGCAGCTTGGGGGACTCGAGCAATCAGCCCCAGCATTTT. This sequence encodes CASSLGDSSNQPQHF. Full variable domain (outside the CDR3, taken from reference TRBV7-2 and TRBJ1-5): GAGVSQSPSNKVTEKGKDVELRCDPISGHTALYWYRQSLGQGLEFLIYFQGNSAPDKSGLPSDRFSAERTGGSVSTLTIQRTQQEDSAVYLCASSLGDSSNQPQHFGDGTRLSIL.

In this sample, this clone turned up a few times. The V call is TRBV6-2 or TRBV6-3, the J call TRBJ1-2; a possible D gene is TRBD1 (5 bases). Germline assignment: CDR1 MNHEY and CDR2 SVGEGT. V shed 6 bases and J shed 2 bases, with 16 bases lying between them. CDR3 size: 15 residues. The CDR3: CASSRTAGLNYGYTF. CDR3 in DNA: TGTGCCAGCAGCCGAACAGCAGGGCTGAACTATGGCTACACCTTC.

The chain combines TRBV7-2 with TRBJ1-4, with D uncertain. Germline CDR1 is SGHTA and CDR2 is FQGNSA. Trimming took off 1 base at V and 8 bases at J, with 14 bases between the two ends. The CDR3 length is 15 residues. The CDR3 DNA reads as TGTGCCAGCAGCTTAGGAAGCGCTGGAGGAGAAAAACTGTTTTTT. Amino acid sequence: CASSLGSAGGEKLFF.

This chain joins TRBV10-3 and TRBJ1-1, with 8 bases matching TRBD1. V gave up 10 bases and J gave up 1 base; unmatched junction bases: 8. Germline V gives CDR1 ENHRY, CDR2 SYGVKD. This CDR3 is 14 amino acids long. This chain's CDR3 is CATKTGTGNTEAFF. Here the CDR3 DNA reads TGTGCCACCAAAACCGGGACAGGGAACACTGAAGCTTTCTTT.

V usage is TRBV24-1 and J usage is TRBJ2-6; perhaps TRBD2 as D (6 bases). With 7 bases removed from V and 0 bases from J, the gap between germline ends came to 12 bases. Looked up from germline, CDR1 is KGHDR and CDR2 is SFDVKD. The CDR3 extends over 16 amino acids. The CDR3 coding sequence is TGTGCCACCAGCCCCCACGGGGGCTCTGGGGCCAACGTCCTGACTTTC. Its translation: CATSPHGGSGANVLTF.

The rearrangement joins TRBV27 to TRBJ2-3; 7 bases align to TRBD1. The J segment lost 3 bases and the V segment lost 7 bases, leaving 13 bases of the junction unmatched. The germline V gene encodes CDR1 MNHEY and CDR2 SMNVEV (reference sequence). This CDR3 region has 16 residues. CDR3 loop: CASKNRQGQGTDTQYF. The CDR3 DNA follows: TGTGCCAGCAAAAATCGACAGGGTCAGGGTACAGATACGCAGTATTTT.

The V call is TRBV21-1, the J call TRBJ2-3; TRBD2 is taken as the D call from the table, unchecked against the DNA. TRBV21-1 is classified as a pseudogene. The CDR3 is made up of 21 amino acids. CDR3 amino acids: CASSKAGQRSGGDFSTDTQYF. The DNA of the CDR3 is TGTGCCAGCAGCAAAGCGGGTCAGAGGAGCGGGGGGGACTTTAGCACAGATACGCAGTATTTT.

This chain joins TRBV24-1 and TRBJ2-5; 8 bases align to TRBD1. Germline V CDR1 and CDR2: KGHDR, SFDVKD. The CDR3 consists of 16 residues. The V and J ends lost 4 bases and 5 bases, in that order; junction bases with no gene match: 11. The CDR3 DNA sequence: TGTGCCACCAGTGAGTCCGGGACAGGTCGTAGGGAGACCCAGTACTTC. It translates to CATSESGTGRRETQYF.

With regard to this clone: Other nucleotide sequences from this sample produce the same CDR3. The chain recombines TRBV18 with TRBJ1-4; possibly TRBD1 for D (5 bases). V shed 3 bases and J shed 4 bases, with 6 bases lying between them. This CDR3 contains 13 residues. The germline gives CDR1 KGHSH, CDR2 LQKENI. The CDR3 nucleotides read TGTGCCAGCTCACCGGGGCTTAATGAAAAACTGTTTTTT. Encoded protein: CASSPGLNEKLFF.

The chain uses TRBV18 and TRBJ1-4; 9 positions match TRBD1. J was trimmed by 8 bases and V by 1 base; bases with no gene match: 11. The CDR3 runs to 17 residues. In germline, CDR1 is KGHSH, CDR2 LQKENI. CDR3 in amino acids: CASSPLSQGALGEKLFF. In nucleotides, the CDR3 is TGTGCCAGCTCACCACTTTCACAGGGGGCATTGGGAGAAAAACTGTTTTTT. Based on the CDR3 plus reference TRBV18 and TRBJ1-4, the full variable domain is NAGVMQNPRHLVRRRGQEARLRCSPMKGHSHVYWYRQLPEEGLKFMVYLQKENIIDESGMPKERFSAEFPKEGPSILRIQQVVRGDSAAYFCASSPLSQGALGEKLFFGSGTQLSVL.

The chain has TRBV29-1 and TRBJ1-1, with unresolved D. Germline values: CDR1 SQVTM, CDR2 ANQGSEA. The CDR3 length is 10 residues. Trimming removed 7 bases at V and 2 bases at J, with 5 bases between. CDR3 DNA sequence: TGCAGCGCTCATAACACTGAAGCTTTCTTT. Residues: CSAHNTEAFF.

The chain has TRBV7-3 and TRBJ2-2, with 13 positions matching TRBD2. With 2 bases clipped from V and 4 bases from J, the junction kept 10 bases outside the gene matches. The CDR3 loop spans 19 amino acids. In germline, CDR1 is SGHTA, CDR2 FQGTGA. The DNA of the CDR3 is TGTGCCAGCAGCTTACTGGGACTAGCGGGGTCCGGATCCACCGGGGAGCTGTTTTTT. Protein: CASSLLGLAGSGSTGELFF.